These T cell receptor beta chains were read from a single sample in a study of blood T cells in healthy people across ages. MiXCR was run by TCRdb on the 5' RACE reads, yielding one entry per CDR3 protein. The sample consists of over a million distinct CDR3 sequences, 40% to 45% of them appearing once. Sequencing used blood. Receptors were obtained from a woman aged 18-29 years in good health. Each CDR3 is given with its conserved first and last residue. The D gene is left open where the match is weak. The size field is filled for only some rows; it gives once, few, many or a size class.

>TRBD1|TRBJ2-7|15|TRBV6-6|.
TGTGCCAGCAGTGACCGGGACAGGGGGTCTCCCGAGCAGTACTTC
CASSDRDRGSPEQYF
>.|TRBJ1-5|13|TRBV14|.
TGTGCCAGCAGCGAGGAGCAGCATCAGCCCCAGCATTTT
CASSEEQHQPQHF
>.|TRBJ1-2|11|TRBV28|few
TGTGCCAGCAGTGAGAACAGCGGCTACACCTTC
CASSENSGYTF
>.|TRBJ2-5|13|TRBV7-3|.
TGTGCCAGCAGCTTAACTGTCACCAATGAGCAGTACTTC
CASSLTVTNEQYF
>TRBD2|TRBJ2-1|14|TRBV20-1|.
TGCAGTGCTAGGGGGGTGACTAGCGGGATCATACCGTTCTTC
CSARGVTSGIIPFF
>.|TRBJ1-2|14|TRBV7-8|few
TGTGCCAGCAGCAGAGAAGGAGGGGGGTATGGCTACACCTTC
CASSREGGGYGYTF
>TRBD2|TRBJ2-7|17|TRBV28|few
TGTGCCAGCAGTTTAGTGGTAGCGGGAGCCCCCAACTACGAGCAGTACTTC
CASSLVVAGAPNYEQYF
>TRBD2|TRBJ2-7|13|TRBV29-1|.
TGCAGCGTTGAAGACGGACTAGACTACGAGCAGTACTTC
CSVEDGLDYEQYF
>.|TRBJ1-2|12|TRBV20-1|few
TGCAGTGCTAGGATACGGGGGCATGGCTACACCTTC
CSARIRGHGYTF
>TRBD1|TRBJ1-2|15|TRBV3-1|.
TGTGCCAGCAGCCACACAAACAGGGGGCCCTATGGCTACACCTTC
CASSHTNRGPYGYTF
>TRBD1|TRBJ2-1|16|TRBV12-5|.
TGTGCTAGTGGTTCGGGACAGATGAATTCCTACAATGAGCAGTTCTTC
CASGSGQMNSYNEQFF
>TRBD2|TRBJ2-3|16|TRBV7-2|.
TGTGCCAGCAGCTCCCCACCGGGACTAGCTCTAGATACGCAGTATTTT
CASSSPPGLALDTQYF
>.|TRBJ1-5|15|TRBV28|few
TGTGCCAGCAGTAAACAGGGACCGGGCAATCAGCCCCAGCATTTT
CASSKQGPGNQPQHF
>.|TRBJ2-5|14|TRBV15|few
TGTGCCACCAGCAGATGGCCAGGGCAAGAGACCCAGTACTTC
CATSRWPGQETQYF
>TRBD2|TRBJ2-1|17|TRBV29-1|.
TGCAGCGTTGAAGTTCGACTAGCGGGGGGGCCATTGGATGAGCAGTTCTTC
CSVEVRLAGGPLDEQFF
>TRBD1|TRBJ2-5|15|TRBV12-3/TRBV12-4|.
TGTGCCAGCAGCCCGGGGACAGGCCGATCCAATGAGCAGTACTTC
CASSPGTGRSNEQYF
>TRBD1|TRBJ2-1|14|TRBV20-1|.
TGCAGTGCCGCGGACAGGGCTGGGAACAATGAGCAGTTCTTC
CSAADRAGNNEQFF
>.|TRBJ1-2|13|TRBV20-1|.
TGCAGTGCTAGCGGAGACAGGACCTATGGCTACACCTTC
CSASGDRTYGYTF
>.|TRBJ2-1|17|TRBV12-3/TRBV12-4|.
TGTGCCAGCAGGGTTAGGGGCCTCTTAAGCTCCTACAATGAGCAGTTCTTC
CASRVRGLLSSYNEQFF
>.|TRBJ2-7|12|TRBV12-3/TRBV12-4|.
TGTGCCAGCAGTGTCCCGACGGGTGCCCAGTACTTC
CASSVPTGAQYF
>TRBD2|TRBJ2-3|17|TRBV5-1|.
TGCGCCAGCAGCTTGGGACTAGCGGGGCTCACGGGGGGTACGCAGTATTTT
CASSLGLAGLTGGTQYF
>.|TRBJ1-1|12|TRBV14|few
TGTGCCAGCAGCATGTTGGACACTGAAGCTTTCTTT
CASSMLDTEAFF
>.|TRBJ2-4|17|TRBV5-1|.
TGCGCCAGCAGCTTGGGTCCCCGGGGGCAGGGCAAAAACATTCCGTACTTC
CASSLGPRGQGKNIPYF
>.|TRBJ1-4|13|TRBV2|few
TGTGCCAGCAGTGAACCAGAGTTTGAAAAACTGTTTTTT
CASSEPEFEKLFF
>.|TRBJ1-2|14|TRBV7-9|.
TGTGCCAGCAGCTTATTGGCCCTGGGCTATGGCTACACCTTC
CASSLLALGYGYTF